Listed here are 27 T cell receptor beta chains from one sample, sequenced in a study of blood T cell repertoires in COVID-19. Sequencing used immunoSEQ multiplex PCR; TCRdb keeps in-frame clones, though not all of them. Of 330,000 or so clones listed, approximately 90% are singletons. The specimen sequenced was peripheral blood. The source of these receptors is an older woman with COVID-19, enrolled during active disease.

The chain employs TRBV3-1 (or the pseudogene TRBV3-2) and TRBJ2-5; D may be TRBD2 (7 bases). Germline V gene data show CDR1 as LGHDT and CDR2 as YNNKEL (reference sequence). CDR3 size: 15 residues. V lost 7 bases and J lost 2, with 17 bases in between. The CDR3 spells CASIPRGGGQETQYF. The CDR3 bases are TGTGCCAGCATCCCAAGGGGAGGGGGGCAAGAGACCCAGTACTTC.

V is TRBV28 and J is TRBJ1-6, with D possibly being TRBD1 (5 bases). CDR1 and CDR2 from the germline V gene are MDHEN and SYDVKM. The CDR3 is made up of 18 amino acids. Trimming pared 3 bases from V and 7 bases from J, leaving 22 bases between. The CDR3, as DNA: TGTGCCAGCAGTTTCCCCGACAGTCTCCCTCCTCGCAATTCACCCCTCCACTTT. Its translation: CASSFPDSLPPRNSPLHF.

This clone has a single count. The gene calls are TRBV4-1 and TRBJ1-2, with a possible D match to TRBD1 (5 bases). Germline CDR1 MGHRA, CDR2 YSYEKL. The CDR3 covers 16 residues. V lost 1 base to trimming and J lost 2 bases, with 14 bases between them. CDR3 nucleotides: TGCGCCAGCAGCCAAGTAGAGGAGGGGCCAAACTATGGCTACACCTTC. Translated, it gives CASSQVEEGPNYGYTF.

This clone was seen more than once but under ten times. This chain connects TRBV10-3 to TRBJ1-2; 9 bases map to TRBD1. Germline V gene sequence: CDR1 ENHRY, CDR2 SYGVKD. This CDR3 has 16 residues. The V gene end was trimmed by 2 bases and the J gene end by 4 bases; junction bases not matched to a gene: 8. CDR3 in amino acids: CAISEPRTGEGYGYTF. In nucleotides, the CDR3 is TGTGCCATCAGTGAGCCTAGGACAGGGGAGGGCTATGGCTACACCTTC.

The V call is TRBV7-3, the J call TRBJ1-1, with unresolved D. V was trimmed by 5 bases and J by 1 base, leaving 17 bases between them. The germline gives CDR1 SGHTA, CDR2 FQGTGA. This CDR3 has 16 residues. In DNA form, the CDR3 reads TGTGCCAGCAGCGTTAGCGGATTCACGAAGAACACTGAAGCTTTCTTT. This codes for CASSVSGFTKNTEAFF.

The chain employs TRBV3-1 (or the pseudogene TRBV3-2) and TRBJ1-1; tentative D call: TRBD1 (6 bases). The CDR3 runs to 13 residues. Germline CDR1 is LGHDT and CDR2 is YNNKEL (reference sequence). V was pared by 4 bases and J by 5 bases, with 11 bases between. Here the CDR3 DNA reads TGTGCCAGCAGCCTCGCGAGGGGGACTGAAGCTTTCTTT. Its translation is CASSLARGTEAFF.

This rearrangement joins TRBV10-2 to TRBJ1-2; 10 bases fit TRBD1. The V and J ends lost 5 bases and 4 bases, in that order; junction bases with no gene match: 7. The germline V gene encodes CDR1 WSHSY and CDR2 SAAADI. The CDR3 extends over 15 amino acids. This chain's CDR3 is CASSKGTGDIYGYTF. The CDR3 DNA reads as TGCGCCAGCAGTAAAGGGACAGGGGACATCTATGGCTACACCTTC.

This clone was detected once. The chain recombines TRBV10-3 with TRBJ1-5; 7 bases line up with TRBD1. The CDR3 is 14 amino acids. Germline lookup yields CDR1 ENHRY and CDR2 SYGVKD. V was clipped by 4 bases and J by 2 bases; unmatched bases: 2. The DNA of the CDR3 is TGTGCCATCAGTGGTACAGGGGGCAATCAGCCCCAGCATTTT. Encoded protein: CAISGTGGNQPQHF.

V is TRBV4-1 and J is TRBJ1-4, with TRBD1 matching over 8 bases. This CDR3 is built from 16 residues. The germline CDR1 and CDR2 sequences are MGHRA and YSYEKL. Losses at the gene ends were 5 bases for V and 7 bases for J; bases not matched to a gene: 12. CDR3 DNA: TGCGCCAGCAGCGCAAGTCCACAGGGGGGTGGTGAAAAACTGTTTTTT. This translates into CASSASPQGGGEKLFF.

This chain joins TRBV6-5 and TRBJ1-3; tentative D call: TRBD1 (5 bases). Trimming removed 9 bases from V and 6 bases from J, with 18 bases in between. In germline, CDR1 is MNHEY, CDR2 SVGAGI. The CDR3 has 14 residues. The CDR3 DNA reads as TGTGCCAGTTACGAGGCGAGTGGGGCAAACACCATATATTTT. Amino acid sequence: CASYEASGANTIYF.

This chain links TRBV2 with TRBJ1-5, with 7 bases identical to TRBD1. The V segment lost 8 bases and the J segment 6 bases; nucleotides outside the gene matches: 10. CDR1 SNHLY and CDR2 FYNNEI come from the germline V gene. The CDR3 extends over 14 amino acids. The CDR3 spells CASRGQVRSQPQHF. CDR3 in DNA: TGTGCCAGCCGTGGACAGGTTCGCAGTCAGCCCCAGCATTTT.

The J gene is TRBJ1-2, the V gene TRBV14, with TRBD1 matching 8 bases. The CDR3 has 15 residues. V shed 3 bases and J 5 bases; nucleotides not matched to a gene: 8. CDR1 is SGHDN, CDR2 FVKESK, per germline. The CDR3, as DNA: TGTGCCAGCAGCCACGCGACAGGGGCCTTTTATGGCTACACCTTC. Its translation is CASSHATGAFYGYTF.

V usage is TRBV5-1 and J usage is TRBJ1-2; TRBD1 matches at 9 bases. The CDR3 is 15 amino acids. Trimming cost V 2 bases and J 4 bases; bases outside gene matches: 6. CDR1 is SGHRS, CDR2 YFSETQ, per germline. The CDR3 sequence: CASSLLGQGLYGYTF. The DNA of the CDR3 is TGCGCCAGCAGCTTACTGGGACAGGGCCTCTATGGCTACACCTTC.

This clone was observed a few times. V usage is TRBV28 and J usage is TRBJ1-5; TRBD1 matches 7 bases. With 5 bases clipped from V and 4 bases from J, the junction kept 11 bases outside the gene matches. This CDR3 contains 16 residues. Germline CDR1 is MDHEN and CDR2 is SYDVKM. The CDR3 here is CASSRLNRGLNQPQHF. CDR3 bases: TGTGCCAGCAGTAGACTCAACAGGGGCCTAAATCAGCCCCAGCATTTT.

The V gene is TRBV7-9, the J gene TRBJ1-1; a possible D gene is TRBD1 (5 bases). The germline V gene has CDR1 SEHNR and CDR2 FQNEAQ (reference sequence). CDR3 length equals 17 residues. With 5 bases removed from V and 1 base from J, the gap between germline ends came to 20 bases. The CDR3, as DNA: TGTGCCAGCAGCCCGAACTTGGCAGGGTTCGCGAACACTGAAGCTTTCTTT. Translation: CASSPNLAGFANTEAFF.

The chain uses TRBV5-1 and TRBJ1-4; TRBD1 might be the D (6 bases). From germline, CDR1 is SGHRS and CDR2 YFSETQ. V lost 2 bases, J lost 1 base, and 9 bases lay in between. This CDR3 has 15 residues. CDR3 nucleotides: TGCGCCAGCAGCTTAACAGGGAAAACTAATGAAAAACTGTTTTTT. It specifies CASSLTGKTNEKLFF.

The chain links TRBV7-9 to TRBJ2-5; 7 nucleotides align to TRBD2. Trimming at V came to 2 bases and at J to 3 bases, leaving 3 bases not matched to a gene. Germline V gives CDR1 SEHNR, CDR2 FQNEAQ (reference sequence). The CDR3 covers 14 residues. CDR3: CASSLTRGKETQYF. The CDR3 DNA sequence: TGTGCCAGCAGCTTAACGCGGGGGAAAGAGACCCAGTACTTC.

Written as DNA, the CDR3 is TGTGCCAGCAGGACAGGGGTTTACGCTGAAGCTTTCTTT. Translating gives CASRTGVYAEAFF. The chain employs TRBV28 and TRBJ1-1; 8 nucleotides line up with TRBD1. Germline V lookup: CDR1 MDHEN, CDR2 SYDVKM. The CDR3 is 13 amino acids. The trim removed 6 bases at V and 6 bases at J, leaving 6 bases unmatched.

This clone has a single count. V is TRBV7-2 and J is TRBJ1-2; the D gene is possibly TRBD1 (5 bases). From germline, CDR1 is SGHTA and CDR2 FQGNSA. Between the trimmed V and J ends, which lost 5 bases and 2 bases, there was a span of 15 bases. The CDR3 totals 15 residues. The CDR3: CASSPGGQGNYGYTF. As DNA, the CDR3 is TGTGCCAGCAGCCCCGGTGGGCAGGGCAACTATGGCTACACCTTC.

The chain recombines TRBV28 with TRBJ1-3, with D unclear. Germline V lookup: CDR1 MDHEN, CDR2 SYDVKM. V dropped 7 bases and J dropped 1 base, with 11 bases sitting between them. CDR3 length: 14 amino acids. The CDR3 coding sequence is TGTGCCAGCACTAGAACAAGTTCTGGAAACACCATATATTTT. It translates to CASTRTSSGNTIYF. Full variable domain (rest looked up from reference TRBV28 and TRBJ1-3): DVKVTQSSRYLVKRTGEKVFLECVQDMDHENMFWYRQDPGLGLRLIYFSYDVKMKEKGDIPEGYSVSREKKERFSLILESASTNQTSMYLCASTRTSSGNTIYFGEGSWLTVV.

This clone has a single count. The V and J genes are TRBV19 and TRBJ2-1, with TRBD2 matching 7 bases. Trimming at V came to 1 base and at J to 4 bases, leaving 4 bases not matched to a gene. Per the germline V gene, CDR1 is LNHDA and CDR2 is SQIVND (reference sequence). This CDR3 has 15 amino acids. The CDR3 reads CASSIGGGQYNEQFF. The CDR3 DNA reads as TGTGCCAGTAGTATAGGCGGGGGTCAATACAATGAGCAGTTCTTC.

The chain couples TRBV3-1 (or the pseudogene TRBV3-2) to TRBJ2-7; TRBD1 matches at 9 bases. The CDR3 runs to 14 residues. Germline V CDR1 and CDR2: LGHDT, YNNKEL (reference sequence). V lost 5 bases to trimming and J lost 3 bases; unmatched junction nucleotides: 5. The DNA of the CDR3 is TGTGCCAGCAGCTCCGGGACAGGGCTCTACGAGCAGTACTTC. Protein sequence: CASSSGTGLYEQYF.

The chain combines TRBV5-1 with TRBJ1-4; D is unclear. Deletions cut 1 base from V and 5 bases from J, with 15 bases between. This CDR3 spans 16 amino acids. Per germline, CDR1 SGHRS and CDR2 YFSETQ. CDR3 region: CASSLRVPRGNEKLFF. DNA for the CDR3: TGCGCCAGCAGCTTGCGTGTCCCCCGCGGCAATGAAAAACTGTTTTTT.

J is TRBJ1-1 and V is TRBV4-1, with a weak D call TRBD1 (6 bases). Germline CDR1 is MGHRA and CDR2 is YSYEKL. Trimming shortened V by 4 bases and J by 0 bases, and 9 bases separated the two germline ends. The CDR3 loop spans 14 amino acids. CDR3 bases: TGCGCCAGCAGCCCCGGACAGTTGAACACTGAAGCTTTCTTT. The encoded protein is CASSPGQLNTEAFF.

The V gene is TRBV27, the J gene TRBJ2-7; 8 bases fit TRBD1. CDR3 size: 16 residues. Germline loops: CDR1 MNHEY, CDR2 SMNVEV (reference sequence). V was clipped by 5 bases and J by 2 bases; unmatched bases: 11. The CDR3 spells CASSKQGDPLTYEQYF. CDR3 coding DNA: TGTGCCAGCAGTAAACAGGGGGACCCACTCACCTACGAGCAGTACTTC.

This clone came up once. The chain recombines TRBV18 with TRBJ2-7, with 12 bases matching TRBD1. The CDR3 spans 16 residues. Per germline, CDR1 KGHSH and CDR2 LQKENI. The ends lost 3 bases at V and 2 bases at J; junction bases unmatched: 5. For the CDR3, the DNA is TGTGCCAGCTCACCCGAGGGACAGGGGGCCGCCTACGAGCAGTACTTC. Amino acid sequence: CASSPEGQGAAYEQYF.

The CDR3 bases are TGTGCCAGTACTCCGGGACAGAACTATGGCTACACCTTC. Translating it yields CASTPGQNYGYTF. The gene calls are TRBV19 and TRBJ1-2, with 7 positions matching TRBD1. The V segment lost 7 bases and the J segment 2 bases; nucleotides outside the gene matches: 4. The CDR3 has 13 amino acids. Germline V gene sequence: CDR1 LNHDA, CDR2 SQIVND (reference sequence).